Following are 20 T cell receptor beta chains from one sample sequenced in a study of T cell changes during pregnancy in multiple sclerosis. TCRdb's table, derived via immunoSEQ multiplex PCR, lists solely in-frame clones and lacks some. The sample carries tens of thousands of clones, roughly 87% recorded once. The starting material was peripheral blood, obtained in the first trimester of pregnancy. Receptors were obtained from a female donor with multiple sclerosis, enrolled in a pregnancy study.

The gene calls are TRBV7-6 and TRBJ1-1; D possibly corresponds to TRBD1 (6 bases). The CDR3 loop spans 16 amino acids. Germline-derived CDR1 and CDR2 are SGHVS and FNYEAQ. With 4 bases removed from V and 2 bases from J, the gap between germline ends came to 17 bases. The CDR3 coding sequence is TGTGCCAGCAGCTCAGCCCATAGGGACACCAACACTGAAGCTTTCTTT. This gives the protein CASSSAHRDTNTEAFF.

This chain uses TRBV4-3 with TRBJ2-3; 7 nucleotides match TRBD2. CDR3 length: 15 amino acids. V lost 0 bases and J lost 3; bases outside the gene matches: 3. The V gene's germline CDR1 is LGHNA and CDR2 YSLEER. CDR3 nucleotide sequence: TGCGCCAGCAGCCAAGATTCCGGGAGGACAGATACGCAGTATTTT. Translating it yields CASSQDSGRTDTQYF.

This chain connects TRBV29-1 to TRBJ2-1; 7 bases line up with TRBD2. V lost 7 bases to trimming and J lost 6 bases; unmatched junction nucleotides: 12. CDR1 and CDR2 from the germline V gene are SQVTM and ANQGSEA. The CDR3 length is 14 residues. CDR3 DNA: TGCAGCGCCGGAGGGGCGGGAGTAGGCAATGAGCAGTTCTTC. Residues: CSAGGAGVGNEQFF.

This chain uses TRBV2 with TRBJ1-6, with unresolved D. The CDR3 is 13 amino acids. Germline loops: CDR1 SNHLY, CDR2 FYNNEI. Trimming removed 7 bases from V and 6 bases from J, with 10 bases in between. The CDR3 region is CASIQISNSPLHF. CDR3 coding DNA: TGTGCCAGCATTCAGATCAGTAATTCACCCCTCCACTTT.

J is TRBJ2-7 and V is TRBV6-4; TRBD2 might be the D (6 bases). V was pared by 1 base and J by 0 bases, with 10 bases between. The CDR3 runs 15 residues. CDR1 and CDR2 (germline): MRHNA, SNTAGT. This CDR3 reads CASSDLSSDSYEQYF. Here the CDR3 DNA reads TGTGCCAGCAGTGACTTGTCTAGCGACTCCTACGAGCAGTACTTC.

The CDR3 DNA reads TGTGCCAGCAGTTACTCTGGGACTACTAACAATGAGCAGTTCTTC. It codes for CASSYSGTTNNEQFF. The chain couples TRBV6-5 to TRBJ2-1, with 7 bases that match TRBD2. The CDR3 length is 15 residues. The trim removed 0 bases at V and 5 bases at J, leaving 4 bases unmatched. CDR1 and CDR2 from the germline V gene are MNHEY and SVGAGI.

The chain links TRBV2 to TRBJ1-3; D is unclear. Per the germline V gene, CDR1 is SNHLY and CDR2 is FYNNEI. The CDR3 spans 16 residues. Trimming shortened V by 3 bases and J by 2 bases, and 14 bases separated the two germline ends. CDR3 protein: CASSEVDLAAGNTIYF. The CDR3 DNA is TGTGCCAGCAGTGAGGTAGATCTAGCCGCTGGAAACACCATATATTTT. The full variable domain, its missing parts supplied by reference TRBV2 and TRBJ1-3, is EPEVTQTPSHQVTQMGQEVILRCVPISNHLYFYWYRQILGQKVEFLVSFYNNEISEKSEIFDDQFSVERPDGSNFTLKIRSTKLEDSAMYFCASSEVDLAAGNTIYFGEGSWLTVV.

J is TRBJ1-2 and V is TRBV20-1, with D maybe TRBD1 (6 bases). Trimming shortened V by 6 bases and J by 8 bases, and 13 bases separated the two germline ends. CDR3 length equals 11 residues. Germline CDR1 reads DFQATT; CDR2 reads SNEGSKA (reference sequence). The CDR3 sequence: CSAPGGQGYTF. The CDR3 nucleotides are TGCAGTGCCCCGGGGGGGCAAGGCTACACCTTC.

In its sample, this clone was seen once. The J gene is TRBJ1-1, the V gene TRBV10-3; TRBD1 matches at 8 bases. V was clipped by 6 bases and J by 1 base; unmatched bases: 13. Germline V CDR1 and CDR2: ENHRY, SYGVKD. This CDR3 spans 17 amino acids. As DNA, the CDR3 is TGTGCCATCAGAGCCGGGACAGGACCCCTAACGAACACTGAAGCTTTCTTT. Protein product: CAIRAGTGPLTNTEAFF.

This clone was observed a handful of times. This chain links TRBV28 with TRBJ2-7; TRBD2 might be the D (6 bases). V dropped 3 bases and J dropped 3 bases, with 9 bases sitting between them. Germline assignment: CDR1 MDHEN and CDR2 SYDVKM. The CDR3 runs to 13 residues. The CDR3 loop reads CASSLRGVYEQYF. CDR3 sequence (DNA): TGTGCCAGCAGTTTGCGGGGAGTCTACGAGCAGTACTTC.

The chain combines TRBV5-1 with TRBJ1-2; 9 bases are a match to TRBD1. Germline loops: CDR1 SGHRS, CDR2 YFSETQ. The CDR3 totals 15 residues. V gave up 4 bases and J gave up 2 bases; unmatched junction bases: 6. CDR3 DNA: TGCGCCAGCAGCCCCGGGACAGGGCGCAACTATGGCTACACCTTC. Protein product: CASSPGTGRNYGYTF.

The rearrangement uses TRBV2 and TRBJ2-5, with 7 bases aligning to TRBD2. With 2 bases clipped from V and 3 bases from J, the junction kept 9 bases outside the gene matches. This CDR3 is built from 16 residues. Germline values: CDR1 SNHLY, CDR2 FYNNEI. CDR3 region: CASSERVGAGKETQYF. For the CDR3, the DNA is TGTGCCAGCAGTGAAAGGGTGGGAGCGGGGAAAGAGACCCAGTACTTC.

The rearrangement uses TRBV6-5 and TRBJ2-7; possibly TRBD2 for D (5 bases). The V and J ends lost 5 bases and 5 bases respectively, with 16 bases between them. The CDR3 consists of 14 residues. CDR1 MNHEY and CDR2 SVGAGI come from the germline V gene. CDR3 sequence (DNA): TGTGCCAGCAGTCCTCGGACTGTTCTGAACGAGCAGTACTTC. Its translation is CASSPRTVLNEQYF.

This rearrangement joins TRBV19 to TRBJ2-7; no definite D call. V lost 8 bases, J lost 2 bases, and 13 bases lay in between. This CDR3 has 13 residues. CDR1 is LNHDA and CDR2 is SQIVND in the germline V gene (reference sequence). The CDR3, as DNA: TGTGCCAGTTCGGCAGGCCCCACCTACGAGCAGTACTTC. Protein product: CASSAGPTYEQYF.

The V call is TRBV7-2, the J call TRBJ1-5, with 7 bases identical to TRBD1. After removal of 4 bases from V and 7 bases from J, the junction contained 7 bases not matched to a gene. The germline gives CDR1 SGHTA, CDR2 FQGNSA. This CDR3 has 14 amino acids. The CDR3 region has the DNA TGTGCCAGCAGCTCCTTTACAGGGGACCAGCCCCAGCATTTT. This gives the protein CASSSFTGDQPQHF.

The rearrangement uses TRBV29-1 and TRBJ1-1, with 9 bases lining up with TRBD1. V trimming: 7 bases; J trimming: 8 bases; junction bases outside the gene matches: 8. The V gene's germline CDR1 is SQVTM and CDR2 ANQGSEA. The CDR3 has 12 residues. CDR3 protein: CSAGQGTGEAFF. The CDR3 nucleotides read TGCAGCGCTGGACAGGGGACGGGCGAAGCTTTCTTT.

CDR3 region: CASTAGTSGSGETQYF. The DNA of the CDR3 is TGTGCCAGTACCGCCGGGACTAGCGGTTCCGGGGAGACCCAGTACTTC. The rearrangement uses TRBV19 and TRBJ2-5; 11 nucleotides line up with TRBD2. The CDR3 extends over 16 amino acids. Germline V gene data show CDR1 as LNHDA and CDR2 as SQIVND (reference sequence). Trimming cost V 7 bases and J 5 bases; bases outside gene matches: 12. Variable domain in full (rest from reference TRBV19 and TRBJ2-5): DGGITQSPKYLFRKEGQNVTLSCEQNLNHDAMYWYRQDPGQGLRLIYYSQIVNDFQKGDIAEGYSVSREKKESFPLTVTSAQKNPTAFYLCASTAGTSGSGETQYFGPGTRLLVL.

The rearrangement joins TRBV5-6 to TRBJ1-2, with 8 bases lining up with TRBD1. Per germline, CDR1 SGHDT and CDR2 YYEEEE. This CDR3 has 14 residues. With 0 bases clipped from V and 4 bases from J, the junction kept 2 bases outside the gene matches. The CDR3 is CASSLDRGAYGYTF. The CDR3 DNA reads TGTGCCAGCAGCTTGGACAGGGGGGCCTATGGCTACACCTTC.

The genes are TRBV7-9 and TRBJ1-1; no definite D call. The V and J ends lost 5 bases and 3 bases respectively, with 10 bases between them. The CDR3 spans 13 residues. Germline CDR1 and CDR2: SEHNR and FQNEAQ (reference sequence). The CDR3: CASSIEADTEAFF. CDR3 DNA sequence: TGTGCCAGCAGCATCGAGGCGGACACTGAAGCTTTCTTT. The whole variable domain, remainder taken from reference TRBV7-9 and TRBJ1-1, is DTGVSQNPRHKITKRGQNVTFRCDPISEHNRLYWYRQTLGQGPEFLTYFQNEAQLEKSRLLSDRFSAERPKGSFSTLEIQRTEQGDSAMYLCASSIEADTEAFFGQGTRLTVV.

V and J are TRBV4-1 and TRBJ2-3; TRBD2 is a possible D gene (6 bases). Germline assignment: CDR1 MGHRA and CDR2 YSYEKL. Trimming left V 5 bases short and J 6 bases short, with 9 bases between. The CDR3 is made up of 12 amino acids. DNA for the CDR3: TGCGCCAGCAGCGGAGGGGACGATACGCAGTATTTT. Translation gives CASSGGDDTQYF.